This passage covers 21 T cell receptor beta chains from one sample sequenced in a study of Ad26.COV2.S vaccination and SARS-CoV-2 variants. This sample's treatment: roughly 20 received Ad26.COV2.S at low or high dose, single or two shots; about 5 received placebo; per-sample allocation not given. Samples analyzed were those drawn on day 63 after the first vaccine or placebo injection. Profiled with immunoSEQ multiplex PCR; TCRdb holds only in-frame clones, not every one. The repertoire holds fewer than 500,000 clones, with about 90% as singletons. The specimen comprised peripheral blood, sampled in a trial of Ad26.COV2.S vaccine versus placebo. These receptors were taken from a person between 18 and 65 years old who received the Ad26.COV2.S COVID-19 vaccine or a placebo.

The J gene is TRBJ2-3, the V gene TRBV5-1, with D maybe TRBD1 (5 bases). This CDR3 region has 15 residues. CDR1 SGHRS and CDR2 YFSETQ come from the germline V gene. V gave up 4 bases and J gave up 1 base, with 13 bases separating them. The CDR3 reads CASSAKGLGTDTQYF. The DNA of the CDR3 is TGCGCCAGCAGCGCGAAGGGGCTCGGCACAGATACGCAGTATTTT.

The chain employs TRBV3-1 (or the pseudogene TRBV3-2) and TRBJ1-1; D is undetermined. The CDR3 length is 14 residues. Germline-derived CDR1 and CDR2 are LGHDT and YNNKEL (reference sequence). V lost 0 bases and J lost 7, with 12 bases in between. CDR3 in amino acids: CASSQEARTDEAFF. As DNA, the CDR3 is TGTGCCAGCAGCCAAGAGGCAAGGACCGATGAAGCTTTCTTT.

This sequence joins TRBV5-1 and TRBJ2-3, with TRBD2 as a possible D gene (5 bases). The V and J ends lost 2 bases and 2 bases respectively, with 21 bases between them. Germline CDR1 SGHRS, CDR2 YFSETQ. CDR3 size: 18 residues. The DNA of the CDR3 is TGCGCCAGCAGCTTTCCGGGAACAGAACCCTCGAACACAGATACGCAGTATTTT. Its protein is CASSFPGTEPSNTDTQYF. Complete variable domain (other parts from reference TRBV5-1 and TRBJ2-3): KAGVTQTPRYLIKTRGQQVTLSCSPISGHRSVSWYQQTPGQGLQFLFEYFSETQRNKGNFPGRFSGRQFSNSRSEMNVSTLELGDSALYLCASSFPGTEPSNTDTQYFGPGTRLTVL.

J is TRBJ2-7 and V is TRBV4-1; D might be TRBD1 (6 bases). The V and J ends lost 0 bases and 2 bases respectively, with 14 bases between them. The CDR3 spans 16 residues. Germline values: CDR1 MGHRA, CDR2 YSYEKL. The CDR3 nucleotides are TGCGCCAGCAGCCAAGAGGCAGGGGAATTAACCTACGAGCAGTACTTC. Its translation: CASSQEAGELTYEQYF.

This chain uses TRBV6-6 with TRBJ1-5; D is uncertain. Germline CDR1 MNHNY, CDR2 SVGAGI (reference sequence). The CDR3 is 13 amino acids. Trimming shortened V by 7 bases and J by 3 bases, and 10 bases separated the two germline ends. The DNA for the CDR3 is TGTGCCAGCATCAGAGGGAACAATCAGCCCCAGCATTTT. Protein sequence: CASIRGNNQPQHF.

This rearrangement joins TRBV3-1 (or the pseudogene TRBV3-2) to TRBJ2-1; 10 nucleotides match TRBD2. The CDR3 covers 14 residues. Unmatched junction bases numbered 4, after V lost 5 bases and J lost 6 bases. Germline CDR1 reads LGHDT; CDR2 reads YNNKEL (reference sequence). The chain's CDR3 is CASSELAGLNEQFF. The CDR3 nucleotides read TGTGCCAGCAGCGAACTAGCGGGACTCAATGAGCAGTTCTTC.

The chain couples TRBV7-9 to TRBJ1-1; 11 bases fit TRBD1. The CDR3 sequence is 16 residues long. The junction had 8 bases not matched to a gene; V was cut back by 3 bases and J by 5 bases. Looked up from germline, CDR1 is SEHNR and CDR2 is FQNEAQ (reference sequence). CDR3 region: CASSFRDRGRGTEAFF. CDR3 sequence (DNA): TGTGCCAGCAGCTTCCGGGACAGGGGGAGAGGAACTGAAGCTTTCTTT.

The CDR3, as DNA: TGTGCCAGCAGCGCCGGAGGGGTGGGGGAAAAACTGTTTTTT. It is translated as CASSAGGVGEKLFF. This chain uses TRBV11-2 with TRBJ1-4, with D perhaps matching TRBD1 (5 bases). Germline V gene sequence: CDR1 SGHAT, CDR2 FQNNGV. The CDR3 has 14 amino acids. V shed 5 bases and J shed 8 bases, with 15 bases lying between them.

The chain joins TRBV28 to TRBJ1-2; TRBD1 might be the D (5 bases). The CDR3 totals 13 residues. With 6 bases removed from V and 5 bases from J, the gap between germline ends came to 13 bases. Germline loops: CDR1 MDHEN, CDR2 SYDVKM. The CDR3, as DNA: TGTGCCAGCAGCCCGAACAGGAGGTATGGCTACACCTTC. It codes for CASSPNRRYGYTF.

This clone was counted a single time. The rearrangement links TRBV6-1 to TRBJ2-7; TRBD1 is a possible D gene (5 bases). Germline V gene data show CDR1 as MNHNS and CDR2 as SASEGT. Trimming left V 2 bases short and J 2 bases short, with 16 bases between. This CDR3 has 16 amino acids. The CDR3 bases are TGTGCCAGCAGTGAAAGGTGGGGCGATCCTCCCTACGAGCAGTACTTC. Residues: CASSERWGDPPYEQYF.

The CDR3 DNA reads as TGTGCCAGCAGAGGCTCATTGGGAGAGACCCAGTACTTC. This translates into CASRGSLGETQYF. This chain joins TRBV6-5 and TRBJ2-5; D not certain. Trimming took 6 bases from V and 4 from J, leaving 12 bases between them. This CDR3 spans 13 amino acids. From germline, CDR1 is MNHEY and CDR2 SVGAGI.

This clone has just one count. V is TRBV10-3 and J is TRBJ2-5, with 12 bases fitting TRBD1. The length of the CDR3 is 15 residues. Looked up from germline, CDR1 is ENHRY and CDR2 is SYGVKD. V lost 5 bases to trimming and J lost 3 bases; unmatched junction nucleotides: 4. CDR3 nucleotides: TGTGCCATCAGTTCCGGGACAGGGGGCGAAGAGACCCAGTACTTC. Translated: CAISSGTGGEETQYF.

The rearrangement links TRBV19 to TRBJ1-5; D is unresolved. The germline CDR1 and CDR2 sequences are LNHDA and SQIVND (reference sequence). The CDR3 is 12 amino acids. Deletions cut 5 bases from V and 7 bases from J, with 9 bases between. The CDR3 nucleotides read TGTGCCAGTAGTGTCCCGGGGCAGCCCCAGCATTTT. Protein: CASSVPGQPQHF.

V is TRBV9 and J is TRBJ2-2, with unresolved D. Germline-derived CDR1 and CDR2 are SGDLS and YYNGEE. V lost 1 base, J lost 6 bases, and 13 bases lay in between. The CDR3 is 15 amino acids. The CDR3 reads CASSVRSRGAGELFF. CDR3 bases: TGTGCCAGCAGCGTAAGATCCCGAGGAGCCGGGGAGCTGTTTTTT. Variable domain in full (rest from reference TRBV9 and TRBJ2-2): DSGVTQTPKHLITATGQRVTLRCSPRSGDLSVYWYQQSLDQGLQFLIQYYNGEERAKGNILERFSAQQFPDLHSELNLSSLELGDSALYFCASSVRSRGAGELFFGEGSRLTVL.

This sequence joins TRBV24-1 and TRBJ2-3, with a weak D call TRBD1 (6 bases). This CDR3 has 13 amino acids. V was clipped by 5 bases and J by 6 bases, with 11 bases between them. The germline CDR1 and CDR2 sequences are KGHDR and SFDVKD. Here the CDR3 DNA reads TGTGCCACCAGTGCCAACAGGGCTGATACGCAGTATTTT. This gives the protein CATSANRADTQYF.

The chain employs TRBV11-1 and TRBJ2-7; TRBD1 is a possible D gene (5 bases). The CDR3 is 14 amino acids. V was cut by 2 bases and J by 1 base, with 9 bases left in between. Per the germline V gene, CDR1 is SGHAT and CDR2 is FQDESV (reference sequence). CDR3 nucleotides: TGTGCCAGCAGCTTAACCCGACAGTCCTACGAGCAGTACTTC. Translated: CASSLTRQSYEQYF.

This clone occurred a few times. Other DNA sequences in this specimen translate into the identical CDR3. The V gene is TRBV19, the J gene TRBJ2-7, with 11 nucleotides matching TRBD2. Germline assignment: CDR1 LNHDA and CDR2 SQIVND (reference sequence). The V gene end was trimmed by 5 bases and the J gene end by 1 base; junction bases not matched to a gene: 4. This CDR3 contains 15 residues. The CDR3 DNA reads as TGTGCCAGTAGTCTTGGGACTAGCGGTTCCTACGAGCAGTACTTC. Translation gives CASSLGTSGSYEQYF.

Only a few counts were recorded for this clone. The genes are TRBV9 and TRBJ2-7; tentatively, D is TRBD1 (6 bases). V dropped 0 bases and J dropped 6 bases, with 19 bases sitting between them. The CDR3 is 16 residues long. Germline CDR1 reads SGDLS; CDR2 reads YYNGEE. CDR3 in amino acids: CASSVVDRPGFGEQYF. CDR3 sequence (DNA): TGTGCCAGCAGCGTAGTCGACAGGCCTGGGTTTGGCGAGCAGTACTTC.

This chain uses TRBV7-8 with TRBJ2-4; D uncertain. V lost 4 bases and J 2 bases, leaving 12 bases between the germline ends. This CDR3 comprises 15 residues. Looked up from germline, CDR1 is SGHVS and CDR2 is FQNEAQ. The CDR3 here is CASSYLDATKNIQYF. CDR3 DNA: TGTGCCAGCAGCTACCTGGACGCCACCAAAAACATTCAGTACTTC.

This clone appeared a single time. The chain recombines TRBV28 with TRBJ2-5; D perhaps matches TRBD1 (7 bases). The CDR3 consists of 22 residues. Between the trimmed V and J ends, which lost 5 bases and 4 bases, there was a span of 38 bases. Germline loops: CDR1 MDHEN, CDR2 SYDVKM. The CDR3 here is CASSTSLGADRVSLASAETQYF. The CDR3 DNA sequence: TGTGCCAGCAGTACCTCATTGGGCGCAGACAGGGTATCTTTGGCTAGCGCAGAGACCCAGTACTTC.

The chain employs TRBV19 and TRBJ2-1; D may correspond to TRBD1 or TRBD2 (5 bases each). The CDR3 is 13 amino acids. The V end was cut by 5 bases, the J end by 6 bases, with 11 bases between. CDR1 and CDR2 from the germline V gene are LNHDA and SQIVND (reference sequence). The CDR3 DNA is TGTGCCAGTAGTTCCCGGGACCTCAATGAGCAGTTCTTC. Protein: CASSSRDLNEQFF.